These T cell receptor beta chains were read from a single sample in a study of siplizumab effects on memory and regulatory T cells. Method: immunoSEQ multiplex PCR; TCRdb's copy keeps in-frame clones and lacks some. In the table there are more than 85,000 clones, about 91% of which are singletons. Material for sequencing was Tregs sorted from blood. These receptors were collected from a human donor in good health. Both conserved end residues are part of each CDR3.

TRBV27,TRBJ1-2,CASSRRTTGGQVYGYTF
TRBV7-5,TRBJ1-5,CARSTRDRDWVMEPQHF
TRBV5-1,TRBJ2-5,CASSRGEETQYF
TRBV28,TRBJ2-1,CASSPAWGYEQFF
TRBV5-1,TRBJ2-7,CASSFSSGSFTSYEQYF
TRBV7-2,TRBJ1-2,CASSSSVLRVDYGYTF
TRBV19,TRBJ2-5,CASSIRRGHTQETQYF
TRBV4-2,TRBJ2-7,CASSQVTGGGEQYF
TRBV15,TRBJ2-7,CATSSSSLQGSHEQYF
TRBV14,TRBJ2-1,CASSQGLTLLSFNEQFF
TRBV5-6,TRBJ1-5,CASSWRGERGNQPQHF
TRBV21-1,TRBJ1-2,CASSSSRPLNYGYTF
TRBV2,TRBJ2-4,CASGIENIQYF
TRBV19,TRBJ2-7,CASRGTGIGEQYF
TRBV11-1,TRBJ2-1,CASSFLAGVSVNEQFF
TRBV1,TRBJ1-5,CTSSHKTPDRGYQPQHF
TRBV4-1,TRBJ2-5,CASSQDRGTQETQYF
TRBV7-3,TRBJ1-2,CASSRDRTNGYTF
TRBV30,TRBJ1-4,CAWSVNRAANEKLFF